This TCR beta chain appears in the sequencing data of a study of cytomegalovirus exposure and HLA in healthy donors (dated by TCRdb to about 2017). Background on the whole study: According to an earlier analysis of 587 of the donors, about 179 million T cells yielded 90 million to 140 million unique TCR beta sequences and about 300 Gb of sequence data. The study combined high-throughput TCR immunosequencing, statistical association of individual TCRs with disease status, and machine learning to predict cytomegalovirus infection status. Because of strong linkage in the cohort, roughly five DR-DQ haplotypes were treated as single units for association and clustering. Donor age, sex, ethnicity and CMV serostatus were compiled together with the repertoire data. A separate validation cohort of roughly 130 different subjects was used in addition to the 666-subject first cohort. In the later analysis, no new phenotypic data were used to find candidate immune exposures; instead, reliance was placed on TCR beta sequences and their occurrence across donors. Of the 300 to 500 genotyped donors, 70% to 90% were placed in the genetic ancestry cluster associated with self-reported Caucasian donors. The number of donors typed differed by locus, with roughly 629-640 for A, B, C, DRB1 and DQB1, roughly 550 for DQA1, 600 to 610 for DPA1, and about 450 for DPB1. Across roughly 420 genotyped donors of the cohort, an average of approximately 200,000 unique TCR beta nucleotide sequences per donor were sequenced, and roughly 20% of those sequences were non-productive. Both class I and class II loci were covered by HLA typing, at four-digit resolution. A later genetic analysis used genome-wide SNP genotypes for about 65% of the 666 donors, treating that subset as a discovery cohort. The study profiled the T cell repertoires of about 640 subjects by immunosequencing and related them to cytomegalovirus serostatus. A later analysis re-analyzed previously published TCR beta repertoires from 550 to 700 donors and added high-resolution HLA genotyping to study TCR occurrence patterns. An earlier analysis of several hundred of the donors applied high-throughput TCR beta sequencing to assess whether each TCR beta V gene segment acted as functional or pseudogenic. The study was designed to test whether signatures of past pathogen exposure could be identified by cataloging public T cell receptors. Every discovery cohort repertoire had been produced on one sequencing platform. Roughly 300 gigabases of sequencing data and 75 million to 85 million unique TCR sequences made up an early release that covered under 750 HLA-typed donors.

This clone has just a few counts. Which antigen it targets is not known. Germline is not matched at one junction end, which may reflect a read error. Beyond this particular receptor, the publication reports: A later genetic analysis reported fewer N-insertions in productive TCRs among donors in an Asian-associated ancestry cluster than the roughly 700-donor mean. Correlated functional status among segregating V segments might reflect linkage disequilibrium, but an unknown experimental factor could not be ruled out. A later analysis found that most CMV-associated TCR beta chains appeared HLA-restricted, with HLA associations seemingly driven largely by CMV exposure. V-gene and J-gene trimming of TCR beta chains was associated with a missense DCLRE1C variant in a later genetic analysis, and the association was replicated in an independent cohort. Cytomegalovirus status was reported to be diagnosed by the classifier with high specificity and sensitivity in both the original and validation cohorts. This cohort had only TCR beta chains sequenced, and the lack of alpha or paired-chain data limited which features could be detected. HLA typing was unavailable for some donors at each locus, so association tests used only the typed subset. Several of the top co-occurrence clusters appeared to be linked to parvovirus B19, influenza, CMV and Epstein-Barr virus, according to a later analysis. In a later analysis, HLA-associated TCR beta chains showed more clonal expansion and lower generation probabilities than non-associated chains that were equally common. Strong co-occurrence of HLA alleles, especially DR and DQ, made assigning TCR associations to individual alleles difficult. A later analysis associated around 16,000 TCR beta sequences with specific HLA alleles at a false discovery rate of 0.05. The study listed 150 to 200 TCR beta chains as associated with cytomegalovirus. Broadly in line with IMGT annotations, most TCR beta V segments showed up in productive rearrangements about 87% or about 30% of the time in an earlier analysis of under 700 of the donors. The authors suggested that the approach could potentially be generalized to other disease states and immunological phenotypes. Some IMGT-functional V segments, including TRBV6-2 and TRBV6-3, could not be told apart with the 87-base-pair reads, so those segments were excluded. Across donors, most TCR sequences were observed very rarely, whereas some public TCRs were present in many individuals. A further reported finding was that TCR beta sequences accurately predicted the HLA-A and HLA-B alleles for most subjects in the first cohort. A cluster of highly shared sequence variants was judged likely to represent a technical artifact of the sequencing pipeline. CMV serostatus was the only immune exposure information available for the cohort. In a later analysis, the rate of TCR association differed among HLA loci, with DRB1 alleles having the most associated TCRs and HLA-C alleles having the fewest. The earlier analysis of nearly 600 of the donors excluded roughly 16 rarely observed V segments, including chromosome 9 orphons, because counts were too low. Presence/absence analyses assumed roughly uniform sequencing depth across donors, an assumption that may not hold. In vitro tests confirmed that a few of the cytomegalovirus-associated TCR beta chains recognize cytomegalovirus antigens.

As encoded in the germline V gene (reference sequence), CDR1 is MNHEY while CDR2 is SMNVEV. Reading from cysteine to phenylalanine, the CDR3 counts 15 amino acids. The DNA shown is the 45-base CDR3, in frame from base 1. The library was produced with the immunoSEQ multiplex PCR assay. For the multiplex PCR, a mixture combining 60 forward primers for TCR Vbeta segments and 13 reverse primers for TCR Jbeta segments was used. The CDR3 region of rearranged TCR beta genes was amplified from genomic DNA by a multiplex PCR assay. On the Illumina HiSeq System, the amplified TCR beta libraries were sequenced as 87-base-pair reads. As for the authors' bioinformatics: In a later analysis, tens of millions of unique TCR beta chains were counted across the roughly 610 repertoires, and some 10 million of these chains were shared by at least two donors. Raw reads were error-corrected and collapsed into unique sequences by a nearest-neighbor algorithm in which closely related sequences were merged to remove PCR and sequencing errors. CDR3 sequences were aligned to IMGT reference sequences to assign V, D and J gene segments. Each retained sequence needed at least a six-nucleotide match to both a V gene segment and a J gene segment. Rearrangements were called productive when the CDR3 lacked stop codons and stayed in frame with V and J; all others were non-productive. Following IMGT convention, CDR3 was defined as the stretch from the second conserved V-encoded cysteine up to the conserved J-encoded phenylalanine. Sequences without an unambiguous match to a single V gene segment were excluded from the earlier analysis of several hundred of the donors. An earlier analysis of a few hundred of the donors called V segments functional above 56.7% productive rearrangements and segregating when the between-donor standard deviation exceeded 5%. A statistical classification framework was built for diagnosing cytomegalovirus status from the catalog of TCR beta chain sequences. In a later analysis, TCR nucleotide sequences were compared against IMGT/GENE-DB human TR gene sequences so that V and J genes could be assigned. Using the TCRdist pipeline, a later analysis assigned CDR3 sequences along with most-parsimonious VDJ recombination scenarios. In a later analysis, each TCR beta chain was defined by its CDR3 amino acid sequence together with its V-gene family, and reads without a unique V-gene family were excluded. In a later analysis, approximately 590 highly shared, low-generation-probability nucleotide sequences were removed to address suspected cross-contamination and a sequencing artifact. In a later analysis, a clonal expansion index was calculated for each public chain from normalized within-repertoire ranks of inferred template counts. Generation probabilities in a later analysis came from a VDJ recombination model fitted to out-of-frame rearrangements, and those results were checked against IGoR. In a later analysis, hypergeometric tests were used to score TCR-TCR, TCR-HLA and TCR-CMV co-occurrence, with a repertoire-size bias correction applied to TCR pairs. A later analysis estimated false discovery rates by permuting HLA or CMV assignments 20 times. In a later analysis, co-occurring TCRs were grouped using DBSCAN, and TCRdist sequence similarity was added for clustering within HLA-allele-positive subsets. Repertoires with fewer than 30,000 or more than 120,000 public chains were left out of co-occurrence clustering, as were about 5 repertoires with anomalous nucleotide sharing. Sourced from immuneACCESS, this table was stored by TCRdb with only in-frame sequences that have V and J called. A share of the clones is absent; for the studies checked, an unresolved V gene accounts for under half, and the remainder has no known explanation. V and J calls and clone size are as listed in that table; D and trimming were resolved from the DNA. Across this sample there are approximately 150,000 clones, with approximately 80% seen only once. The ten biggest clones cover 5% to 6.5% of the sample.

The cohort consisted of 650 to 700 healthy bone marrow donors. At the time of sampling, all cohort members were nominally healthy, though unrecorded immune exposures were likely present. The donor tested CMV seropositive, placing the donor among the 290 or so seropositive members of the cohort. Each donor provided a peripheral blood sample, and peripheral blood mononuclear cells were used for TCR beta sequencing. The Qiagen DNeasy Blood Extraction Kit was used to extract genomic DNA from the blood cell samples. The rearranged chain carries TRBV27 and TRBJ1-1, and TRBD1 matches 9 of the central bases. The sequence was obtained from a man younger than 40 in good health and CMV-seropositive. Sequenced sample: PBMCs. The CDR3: CASSLSGQGWTEAFF. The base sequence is TGTGCCAGCAGTCTATCGGGACAGGGTTGGACTGAAGCTTTCTTT.